One sample yielded the 18 T cell receptor beta chains listed below, sequenced in a study of shared clonotypes between healthy human individuals. TCRdb's copy holds only in-frame clones and misses some; the assay was immunoSEQ multiplex PCR. The data show about 2 million clones, 85% to 95% seen once. The sample comprised naive CD4+ T cells sorted from blood. Described subset: CD45RA+ positively selected. Receptors originate from a man aged 18 to 30 in good health.

V usage is TRBV30 and J usage is TRBJ1-3; possible D gene TRBD1, 6 bases. The CDR3 extends over 13 amino acids. Germline V gene sequence: CDR1 GTSNPN, CDR2 SVGIG (reference sequence). Trimming shortened V by 0 bases and J by 5 bases, and 8 bases separated the two germline ends. The CDR3 DNA follows: TGTGCCTGGAGTGTAGGGGGTCGAAACACCATATATTTT. Encoded protein: CAWSVGGRNTIYF.

V is TRBV11-2 and J is TRBJ1-5; D gene ambiguous. The V end was cut by 5 bases, the J end by 4 bases, with 9 bases between. Germline lookup yields CDR1 SGHAT and CDR2 FQNNGV. The CDR3 has 13 residues. CDR3 sequence reads: CASSQRENQPQHF. DNA for the CDR3: TGTGCCAGCAGCCAGCGGGAAAATCAGCCCCAGCATTTT.

The chain links TRBV5-1 to TRBJ2-7, with TRBD2 matching over 7 bases. The CDR3 covers 14 residues. V dropped 0 bases and J dropped 3; count of bases not matched to a gene: 3. The germline CDR1 and CDR2 sequences are SGHRS and YFSETQ. The CDR3 DNA is TGCGCCAGCAGCTTGGGAGCTAGCGGCTACGAGCAGTACTTC. Protein: CASSLGASGYEQYF.

On this clone: The sample has other DNA sequences that encode this CDR3 too. The gene calls are TRBV30 and TRBJ2-7; D remains unclear. In germline, CDR1 is GTSNPN, CDR2 SVGIG (reference sequence). V was pared by 1 base and J by 4 bases, with 8 bases between. The CDR3 is 12 residues long. CDR3 loop: CAWSEAGYEQYF. DNA of the CDR3: TGTGCCTGGAGTGAGGCCGGTTACGAGCAGTACTTC.

This clone has only one observation. The chain couples TRBV18 to TRBJ2-5; D gene ambiguous. Germline V gives CDR1 KGHSH, CDR2 LQKENI. V was shortened by 6 bases and J by 1 base, with 9 bases between the two germline ends. The length of the CDR3 is 13 residues. CDR3 DNA sequence: TGTGCCAGCTCTCCGAATGCCCAAGAGACCCAGTACTTC. Its translation is CASSPNAQETQYF.

This chain connects TRBV2 to TRBJ2-4, with 8 positions matching TRBD1. The CDR3 totals 15 residues. Germline assignment: CDR1 SNHLY and CDR2 FYNNEI. V gave up 3 bases and J gave up 6 bases; unmatched junction bases: 7. The CDR3 DNA reads TGTGCCAGCAGTGACAGGGGGCGCGAGGGAAACATTCAGTACTTC. Amino acids: CASSDRGREGNIQYF. Supplemented by reference TRBV2 and TRBJ2-4, the full variable domain reads EPEVTQTPSHQVTQMGQEVILRCVPISNHLYFYWYRQILGQKVEFLVSFYNNEISEKSEIFDDQFSVERPDGSNFTLKIRSTKLEDSAMYFCASSDRGREGNIQYFGAGTRLSVL.

The chain links TRBV7-9 to TRBJ1-1; 11 nucleotides line up with TRBD1. The CDR3 sequence is 13 residues long. With 4 bases clipped from V and 8 bases from J, the junction kept 3 bases outside the gene matches. Looked up from germline, CDR1 is SEHNR and CDR2 is FQNEAQ (reference sequence). The CDR3 spells CASSSDRGQEAFF. The CDR3 bases are TGTGCCAGCAGCTCGGACAGGGGGCAAGAAGCTTTCTTT.

In the case of this clone: This may be a read error, as it is one base from a much larger clone. Other DNA sequences within the sample encode an identical CDR3. The rearrangement links TRBV5-1 to TRBJ2-1; TRBD1 might be the D (5 bases). Trimming removed 0 bases from V and 9 bases from J, with 13 bases in between. In germline, CDR1 is SGHRS, CDR2 YFSETQ. This CDR3 comprises 14 residues. The CDR3 is CASSLASTGSEQFF. As DNA, the CDR3 is TGCGCCAGCAGCTTGGCCTCAACAGGTAGTGAGCAGTTCTTC.

CDR3 DNA sequence: TGTGCCAGCAGCTTAGTCCAGGACGACTATGGCTACACCTTC. Translation gives CASSLVQDDYGYTF. The chain carries TRBV11-2 and TRBJ1-2; no reliable D call. Trimming stripped 1 base from V and 3 bases from J, with 9 bases between. In germline, CDR1 is SGHAT, CDR2 FQNNGV. CDR3 length equals 14 residues. The full variable domain, with the rest looked up from reference TRBV11-2 and TRBJ1-2, is EAGVAQSPRYKIIEKRQSVAFWCNPISGHATLYWYQQILGQGPKLLIQFQNNGVVDDSQLPKDRFSAERLKGVDSTLKIQPAKLEDSAVYLCASSLVQDDYGYTFGSGTRLTVV.

J is TRBJ1-2 and V is TRBV6-5; no reliable D call. V gave up 0 bases and J gave up 5 bases, with 10 bases separating them. CDR1 MNHEY and CDR2 SVGAGI come from the germline V gene. CDR3 length: 14 amino acids. The CDR3 coding sequence is TGTGCCAGCAGTTACTCAAGACGGATTTATGGCTACACCTTC. Translated: CASSYSRRIYGYTF.

The chain employs TRBV6-1 and TRBJ2-2, with D hard to call. The germline V and J ends were trimmed by 2 bases and 6 bases, with 10 bases remaining between them. This CDR3 comprises 14 residues. Per the germline V gene, CDR1 is MNHNS and CDR2 is SASEGT. CDR3 loop: CASSENLLAGELFF. The CDR3 DNA is TGTGCCAGCAGTGAAAATTTGTTGGCCGGGGAGCTGTTTTTT.

This chain joins TRBV11-2 and TRBJ1-3, with TRBD1 matching 7 bases. This CDR3 spans 15 amino acids. From germline, CDR1 is SGHAT and CDR2 FQNNGV. The J segment lost 2 bases and the V segment lost 4 bases, leaving 5 bases of the junction unmatched. The CDR3 spells CASSSIQGAGNTIYF. The DNA for the CDR3 is TGTGCCAGCAGCTCAATTCAGGGGGCTGGAAACACCATATATTTT.

This chain uses TRBV27 with TRBJ2-1; 12 bases are shared with TRBD2. This CDR3 has 17 amino acids. The germline gives CDR1 MNHEY, CDR2 SMNVEV (reference sequence). V lost 1 base and J lost 4; bases outside the gene matches: 5. CDR3 region: CASSLYWTSGTYNEQFF. The CDR3 DNA follows: TGTGCCAGCAGTTTATACTGGACTAGCGGGACATACAATGAGCAGTTCTTC.

The chain is built from TRBV7-9 and TRBJ1-4; TRBD1 matches at 9 bases. The CDR3 contains 14 residues. J was trimmed by 8 bases and V by 5 bases; bases with no gene match: 6. CDR1 is SEHNR, CDR2 FQNEAQ, per germline (reference sequence). The CDR3 reads CASSLDRGGEKLFF. CDR3 in DNA: TGTGCCAGCAGCCTGGACAGGGGAGGGGAAAAACTGTTTTTT.

This sequence joins TRBV2 and TRBJ1-3, with 10 bases fitting TRBD1. V trimming: 6 bases; J trimming: 4 bases; junction bases outside the gene matches: 3. The CDR3 runs to 14 residues. From germline, CDR1 is SNHLY and CDR2 FYNNEI. As DNA, the CDR3 is TGTGCCAGCAGGACAGGGGGCGCGGGAAACACCATATATTTT. Its translation is CASRTGGAGNTIYF.

The rearrangement links TRBV19 to TRBJ1-3; possible D gene TRBD1, 6 bases. The ends were cut back, 7 bases at V and 4 bases at J, with 14 bases in the middle. Germline CDR1 and CDR2: LNHDA and SQIVND (reference sequence). This CDR3 comprises 14 residues. CDR3: CASNQGQPGNTIYF. CDR3 in DNA: TGTGCCAGTAACCAGGGACAACCCGGAAACACCATATATTTT.

The gene calls are TRBV19 and TRBJ2-6, with D perhaps matching TRBD2 (5 bases). V was trimmed by 3 bases and J by 2 bases, leaving 8 bases between them. The germline V gene encodes CDR1 LNHDA and CDR2 SQIVND (reference sequence). The CDR3 is 15 residues long. The CDR3 DNA reads as TGTGCCAGTAGTATGACGGAGGCTGGGGCCAACGTCCTGACTTTC. Its translation: CASSMTEAGANVLTF. Based on the CDR3 plus reference TRBV19 and TRBJ2-6, the full variable domain is DGGITQSPKYLFRKEGQNVTLSCEQNLNHDAMYWYRQDPGQGLRLIYYSQIVNDFQKGDIAEGYSVSREKKESFPLTVTSAQKNPTAFYLCASSMTEAGANVLTFGAGSRLTVL.

The chain links TRBV7-9 to TRBJ2-3; D remains unclear. Germline CDR1 and CDR2: SEHNR and FQNEAQ (reference sequence). Trimming stripped 5 bases from V and 6 bases from J, with 9 bases between. The CDR3 extends over 12 amino acids. The CDR3 region has the DNA TGTGCCAGCAGCCCGAATGCGGATACGCAGTATTTT. Translation gives CASSPNADTQYF. Supplemented by reference TRBV7-9 and TRBJ2-3, the full variable domain reads DTGVSQNPRHKITKRGQNVTFRCDPISEHNRLYWYRQTLGQGPEFLTYFQNEAQLEKSRLLSDRFSAERPKGSFSTLEIQRTEQGDSAMYLCASSPNADTQYFGPGTRLTVL.